The rows below give T cell receptor beta chains drawn from one sample of a study of OX40 agonist ivuxolimab in advanced cancers. This table comes from immunoSEQ multiplex PCR, and its TCRdb copy is limited to in-frame clones, with some not included. The sample lists tens of thousands of clones, approximately 90% occurring once. The specimen was CD4+ or CD8+ T cells sorted from blood, collected in a trial of the OX40 agonist ivuxolimab. The origin of the receptors is an adult with an advanced solid tumor such as melanoma, head and neck, liver or kidney cancer. Each CDR3 is given with its conserved first and last residue. Only some rows state a clone size, as once, few, many or a class for expanded clones.

V | size | CDR3
TRBV5-1 | NA | CASSLSGGAGELFF
TRBV7-6 | NA | CASSLVSQGVIGEQYF
TRBV5-1 | NA | CASREGDRGGSGANVLTF
TRBV5-4 | few | CASSPAGGYGYTF
TRBV9 | NA | CASSVGGGLSTDTQYF
TRBV14 | NA | CASSQAPLAGGRETQYF
TRBV19 | NA | CASSGSVPYEQYF
TRBV7-2 | NA | CASSLLGPNTGELFF
TRBV19 | NA | CASSFTGRPQYF
TRBV5-1 | NA | CASSLGQGGDEQYF
TRBV7-2 | once | CASSHNSGRALSETQYF
TRBV9 | NA | CASSVGGNSYEQYF
TRBV2 | NA | CASSEAGSNQPQHF
TRBV6-1 | NA | CASSEKRGPYGYTF
TRBV5-4 | NA | CASSLQGLNQPQHF
TRBV7-2 | NA | CASSPRTGLGTDTQYF
TRBV10-1 | NA | CASSDVSGRTQYF
TRBV27 | NA | CASSPLQASGNNEQFF